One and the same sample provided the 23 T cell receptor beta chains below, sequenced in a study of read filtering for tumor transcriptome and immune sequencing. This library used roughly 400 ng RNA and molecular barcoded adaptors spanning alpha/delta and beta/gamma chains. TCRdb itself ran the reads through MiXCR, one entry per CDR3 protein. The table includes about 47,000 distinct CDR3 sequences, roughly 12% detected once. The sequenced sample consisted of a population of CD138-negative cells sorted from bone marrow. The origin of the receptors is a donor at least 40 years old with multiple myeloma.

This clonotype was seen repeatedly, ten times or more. The CDR3 DNA sequence: TGTGCCAGCTCACCACGGAGGATGGAGACCCAGTACTTC. Protein product: CASSPRRMETQYF. The gene calls are TRBV18 and TRBJ2-5; D perhaps matches TRBD2 (5 bases). Trimming took off 1 base at V and 5 bases at J, with 8 bases between the two ends. The CDR3 is made up of 13 amino acids. Germline CDR1 KGHSH, CDR2 LQKENI.

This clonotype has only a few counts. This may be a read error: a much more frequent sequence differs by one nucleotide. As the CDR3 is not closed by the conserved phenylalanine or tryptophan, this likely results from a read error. This CDR3 is CASRKVVADNQPQHL. The CDR3 bases are TGTGCCAGCAGAAAGGTCGTAGCGGATAATCAGCCCCAGCATCTT. The V gene is TRBV28, the J gene TRBJ1-5; D remains ambiguous. Germline V lookup: CDR1 MDHEN, CDR2 SYDVKM. Trimming shortened V by 6 bases and J by 4 bases, and 16 bases separated the two germline ends. This CDR3 region has 15 residues.

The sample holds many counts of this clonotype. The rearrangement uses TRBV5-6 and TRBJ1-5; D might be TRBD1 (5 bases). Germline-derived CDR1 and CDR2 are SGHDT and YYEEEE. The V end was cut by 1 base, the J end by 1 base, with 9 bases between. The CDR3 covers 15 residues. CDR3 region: CASSLNGASNQPQHF. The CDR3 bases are TGTGCCAGCAGCTTGAATGGGGCGAGCAATCAGCCCCAGCATTTT.

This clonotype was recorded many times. The DNA of the CDR3 is TGCAGTGCTAGGGCTTTCGATGTAAACACCGGGGAGCTGTTTTTT. Its protein is CSARAFDVNTGELFF. The J gene is TRBJ2-2, the V gene TRBV20-1; D not resolved. The V and J ends lost 3 bases and 2 bases respectively, with 13 bases between them. This CDR3 region has 15 residues. Germline-derived CDR1 and CDR2 are DFQATT and SNEGSKA (reference sequence).

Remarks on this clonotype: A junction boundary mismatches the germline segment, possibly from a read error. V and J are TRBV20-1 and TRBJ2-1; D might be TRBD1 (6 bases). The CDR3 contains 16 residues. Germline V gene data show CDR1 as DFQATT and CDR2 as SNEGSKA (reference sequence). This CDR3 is CSARDHLGHGYNEQFF. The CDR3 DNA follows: TGCAGCGCTAGAGATCATCTGGGACACGGGTACAATGAGCAGTTCTTC.

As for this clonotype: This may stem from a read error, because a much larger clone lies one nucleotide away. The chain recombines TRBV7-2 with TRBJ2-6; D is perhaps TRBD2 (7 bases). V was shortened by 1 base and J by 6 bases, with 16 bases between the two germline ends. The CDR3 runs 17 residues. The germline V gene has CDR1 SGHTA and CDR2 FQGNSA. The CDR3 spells CASSLGGGHRVANVLTF. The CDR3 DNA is TGTGCCAGCAGCTTAGGGGGGGGCCACAGGGTGGCCAACGTCCTGACTTTC.

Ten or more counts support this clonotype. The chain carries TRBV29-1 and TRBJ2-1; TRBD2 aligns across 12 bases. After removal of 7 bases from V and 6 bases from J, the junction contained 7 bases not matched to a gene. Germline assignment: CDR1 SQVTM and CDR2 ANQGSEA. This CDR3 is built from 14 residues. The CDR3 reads CSGYGTSGFNEQFF. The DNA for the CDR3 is TGCAGCGGATACGGGACTAGCGGGTTCAATGAGCAGTTCTTC.

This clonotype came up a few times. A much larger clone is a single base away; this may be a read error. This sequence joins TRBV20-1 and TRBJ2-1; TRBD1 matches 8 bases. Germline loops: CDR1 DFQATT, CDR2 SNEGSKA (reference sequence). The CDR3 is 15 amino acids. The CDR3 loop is CSARMKTGEYNGQFF. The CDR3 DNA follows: TGCAGTGCTCGAATGAAGACAGGGGAATACAATGGGCAGTTCTTC.

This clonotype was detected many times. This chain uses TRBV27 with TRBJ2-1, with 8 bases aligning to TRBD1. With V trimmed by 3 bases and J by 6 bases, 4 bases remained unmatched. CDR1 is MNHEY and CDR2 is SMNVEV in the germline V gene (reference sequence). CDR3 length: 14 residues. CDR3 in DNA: TGTGCCAGCAGTTTCAGACAGGGGTCCAATGAGCAGTTCTTC. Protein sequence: CASSFRQGSNEQFF.

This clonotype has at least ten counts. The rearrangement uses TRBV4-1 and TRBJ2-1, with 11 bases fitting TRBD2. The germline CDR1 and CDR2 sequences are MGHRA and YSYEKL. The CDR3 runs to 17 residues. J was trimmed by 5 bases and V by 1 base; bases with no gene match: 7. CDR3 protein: CASSQGSGRAGDNEQFF. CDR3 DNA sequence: TGCGCCAGCAGCCAAGGTAGCGGGAGGGCCGGGGACAATGAGCAGTTCTTC.

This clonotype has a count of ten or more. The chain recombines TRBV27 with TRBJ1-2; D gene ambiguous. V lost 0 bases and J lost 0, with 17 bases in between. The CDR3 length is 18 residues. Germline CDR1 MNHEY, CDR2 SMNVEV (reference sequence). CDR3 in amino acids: CASSLSWSGGGTNYGYTF. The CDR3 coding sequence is TGTGCCAGCAGTTTATCTTGGTCAGGCGGCGGAACTAACTATGGCTACACCTTC.

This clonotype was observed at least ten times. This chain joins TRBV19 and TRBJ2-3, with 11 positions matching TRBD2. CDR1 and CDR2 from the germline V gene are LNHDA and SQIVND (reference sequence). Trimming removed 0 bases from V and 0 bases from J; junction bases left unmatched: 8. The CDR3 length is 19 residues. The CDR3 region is CASSIELAGVLTSTDTQYF. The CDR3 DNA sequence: TGTGCCAGTAGTATAGAACTAGCGGGAGTCCTCACTAGCACAGATACGCAGTATTTT.

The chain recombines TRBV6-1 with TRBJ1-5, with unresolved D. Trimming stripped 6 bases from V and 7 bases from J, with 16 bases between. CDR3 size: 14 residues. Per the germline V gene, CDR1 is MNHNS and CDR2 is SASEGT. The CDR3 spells CASRGTDRVQPQHF. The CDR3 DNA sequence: TGTGCCAGCAGAGGAACGGACCGCGTGCAGCCCCAGCATTTT.

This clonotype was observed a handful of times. Written as DNA, the CDR3 is TGTGCCATCCAGGGAGGCAGAGACATGATCGCGGGAAACACCATATATTTT. It codes for CAIQGGRDMIAGNTIYF. This sequence joins TRBV10-3 and TRBJ1-3; a weak D match, TRBD1 (5 bases). Between the trimmed V and J ends, which lost 8 bases and 4 bases, there was a span of 24 bases. Germline V gives CDR1 ENHRY, CDR2 SYGVKD. CDR3 length equals 17 residues.

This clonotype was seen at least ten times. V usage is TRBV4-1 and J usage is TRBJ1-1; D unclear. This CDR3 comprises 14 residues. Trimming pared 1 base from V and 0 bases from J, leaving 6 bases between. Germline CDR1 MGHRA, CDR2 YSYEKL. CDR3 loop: CASSQAVMNTEAFF. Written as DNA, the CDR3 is TGCGCCAGCAGCCAAGCGGTCATGAACACTGAAGCTTTCTTT.

CDR3 nucleotide sequence: TGCAGTGCTACCAGGGACGCCAGGAGGGAGACCCAGTACTTC. This gives the protein CSATRDARRETQYF. The chain uses TRBV20-1 and TRBJ2-5; the D call may be TRBD1 or TRBD2 (5 bases each). The CDR3 extends over 14 amino acids. Trimming removed 4 bases at V and 5 bases at J, with 17 bases between. Per the germline V gene, CDR1 is DFQATT and CDR2 is SNEGSKA (reference sequence).

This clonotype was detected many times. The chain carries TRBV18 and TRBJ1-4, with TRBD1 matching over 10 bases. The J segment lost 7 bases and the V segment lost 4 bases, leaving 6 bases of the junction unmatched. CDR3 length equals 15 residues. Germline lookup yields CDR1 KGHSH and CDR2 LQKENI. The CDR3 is CASSRGQGDVEKLFF. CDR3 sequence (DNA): TGTGCCAGCTCACGAGGACAGGGGGACGTTGAAAAACTGTTTTTT.

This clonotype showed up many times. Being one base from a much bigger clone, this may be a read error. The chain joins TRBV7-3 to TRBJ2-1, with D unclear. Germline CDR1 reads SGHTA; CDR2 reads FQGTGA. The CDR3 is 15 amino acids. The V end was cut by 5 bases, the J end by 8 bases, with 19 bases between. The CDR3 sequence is CASSHGPASDDEQFF. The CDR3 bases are TGTGCCAGCAGCCACGGCCCGGCCTCAGACGATGAGCAGTTCTTC.

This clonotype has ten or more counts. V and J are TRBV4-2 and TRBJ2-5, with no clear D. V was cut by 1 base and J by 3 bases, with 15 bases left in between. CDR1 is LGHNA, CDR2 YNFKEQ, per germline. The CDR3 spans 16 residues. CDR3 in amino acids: CASSQATSLTEETQYF. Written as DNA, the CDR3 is TGTGCCAGCAGCCAAGCGACCTCCCTTACCGAAGAGACCCAGTACTTC.

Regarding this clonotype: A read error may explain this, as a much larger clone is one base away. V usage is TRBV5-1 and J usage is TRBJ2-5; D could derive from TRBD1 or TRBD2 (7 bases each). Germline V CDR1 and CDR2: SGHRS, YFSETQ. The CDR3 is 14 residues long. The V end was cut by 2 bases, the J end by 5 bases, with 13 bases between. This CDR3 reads CASSFEGGGETQYF. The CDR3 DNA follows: TGCGCCAGCAGCTTTGAGGGAGGGGGCGAGACCCAGTACTTC.

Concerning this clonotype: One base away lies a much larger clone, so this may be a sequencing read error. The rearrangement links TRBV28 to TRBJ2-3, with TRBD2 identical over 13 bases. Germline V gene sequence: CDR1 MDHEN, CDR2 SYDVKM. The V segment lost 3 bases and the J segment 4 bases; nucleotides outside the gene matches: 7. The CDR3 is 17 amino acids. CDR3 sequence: CASSLGTSGNRADTQYF. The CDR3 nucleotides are TGTGCCAGCAGTTTGGGGACTAGCGGGAATCGCGCAGATACGCAGTATTTT.

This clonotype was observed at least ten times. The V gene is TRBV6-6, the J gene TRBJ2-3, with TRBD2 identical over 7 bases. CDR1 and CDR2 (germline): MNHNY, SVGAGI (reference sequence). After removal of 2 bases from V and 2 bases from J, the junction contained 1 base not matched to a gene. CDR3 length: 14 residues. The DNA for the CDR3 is TGTGCCAGCAGTTACCTAGCGGTCACAGATACGCAGTATTTT. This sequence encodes CASSYLAVTDTQYF.

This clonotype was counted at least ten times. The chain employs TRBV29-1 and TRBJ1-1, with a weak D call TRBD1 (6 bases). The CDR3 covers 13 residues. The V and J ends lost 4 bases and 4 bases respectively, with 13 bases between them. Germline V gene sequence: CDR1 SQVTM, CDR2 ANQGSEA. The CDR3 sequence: CSVGTQGSTEAFF. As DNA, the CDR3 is TGCAGCGTTGGGACACAGGGCAGCACTGAAGCTTTCTTT.